The T cell receptor beta chain described here comes from a study of shared T cell receptors in the human thymus. The CDR3 has 14 residues. Per germline, CDR1 MRHNA and CDR2 SNTAGT. Trimming at V came to 6 bases and at J to 6 bases, leaving 7 bases not matched to a gene. The count of this clone is one. TCRdb's copy holds only in-frame clones and misses some; the assay was immunoSEQ multiplex PCR. The data hold some 760,000 clones, with 75% to 90% observed a single time. The same data also contributed to another study, on human thymus T cells. That work states: Resections removed during corrective heart surgery provided the thymus tissue used. Seemingly biased V and J gene usage marked thymic and blood repertoires. A high degree of thymic repertoire overlap among unrelated individuals was reported in related research.

This TCR came from a girl under three years old with a congenital heart defect. Specimen: thymocytes. This rearrangement joins TRBV6-4 to TRBJ2-2; 7 bases agree with TRBD1. The CDR3 DNA reads as TGTGCCAGCAGGCGACAGGGTTGGTCCGGGGAGCTGTTTTTT. Translated: CASRRQGWSGELFF.